The 27 T cell receptor beta chains below were found in one sample sequenced in a study of spatial heterogeneity in lung cancer. Using its own MiXCR run on the 5' RACE reads, TCRdb lists one record per CDR3 protein. The table includes roughly 4,400 distinct CDR3 sequences, approximately 13% detected once. Stated time point: sample taken at primary tumor resection. These receptors are not linked to any known antigen. Findings of the study overall: For expanded intratumoral alpha and beta TCRs, counts tracked tumor mutation counts.

Sequenced material: lung tumor tissue, taken at surgery. These receptors came from a male donor with early-stage non-small cell lung cancer.

In its sample, this clonotype was seen many times. The junction does not match germline at one end; this may be a read error. This chain joins TRBV7-2 and TRBJ2-7, with 10 positions matching TRBD2. The CDR3 runs to 13 residues. The germline V gene has CDR1 SGHTA and CDR2 FQGNSA. CDR3 residues: CASSVAGGYEQYF. The CDR3 DNA reads TGTGCCAGCAGCGTAGCGGGAGGATACGAGCAGTACTTC.

The genes are TRBV5-1 and TRBJ2-1, with 13 nucleotides matching TRBD2. Looked up from germline, CDR1 is SGHRS and CDR2 is YFSETQ. V dropped 4 bases and J dropped 8; count of bases not matched to a gene: 6. The CDR3 has 15 residues. CDR3 nucleotides: TGCGCCAGCAGCGGACTAGCGGGGGCCGGGGATGAGCAGTTCTTC. It encodes CASSGLAGAGDEQFF.

By share, this clonotype counts as medium-sized (0.01 to 0.1%). The chain is built from TRBV7-9 and TRBJ2-5, with D possibly matching TRBD2 (5 bases). Looked up from germline, CDR1 is SEHNR and CDR2 is FQNEAQ (reference sequence). The CDR3 is made up of 15 amino acids. Trimming stripped 1 base from V and 4 bases from J, with 13 bases between. In nucleotides, the CDR3 is TGTGCCAGCAGCTTAGGCCTGGACTCATCAGAGACCCAGTACTTC. Protein product: CASSLGLDSSETQYF. Full variable domain (outside the CDR3, taken from reference TRBV7-9 and TRBJ2-5): DTGVSQNPRHKITKRGQNVTFRCDPISEHNRLYWYRQTLGQGPEFLTYFQNEAQLEKSRLLSDRFSAERPKGSFSTLEIQRTEQGDSAMYLCASSLGLDSSETQYFGPGTRLLVL.

This clonotype is medium-sized. The CDR3, as DNA: TGCGCCAGCAGGGATTTGGATGAGCAGTTCTTC. It yields the protein CASRDLDEQFF. V usage is TRBV5-1 and J usage is TRBJ2-1; unclear D gene. The CDR3 is 11 residues long. Per germline, CDR1 SGHRS and CDR2 YFSETQ. Trimming left V 5 bases short and J 8 bases short, with 8 bases between.

By its share, this clonotype is medium-sized. Mismatch with germline at one junction end may stem from a read error. This chain joins TRBV7-7 and TRBJ2-5, with TRBD2 matching 8 bases. This CDR3 has 15 amino acids. Germline assignment: CDR1 SSHAT and CDR2 FNYEAQ (reference sequence). The CDR3 DNA is TGTGCTAGCAGCTTAGGACTAGCAGGGTCGGAGACCCAGTACTTC. Translation: CASSLGLAGSETQYF. The complete variable domain, with remaining parts taken from reference TRBV7-7 and TRBJ2-5, reads GAGVSQSPRYKVTKRGQDVTLRCDPISSHATLYWYQQALGQGPEFLTYFNYEAQPDKSGLPSDRFSAERPEGSISTLTIQRTEQRDSAMYRCASSLGLAGSETQYFGPGTRLLVL.

The chain links TRBV20-1 to TRBJ2-3, with 9 bases that match TRBD2. The trim removed 5 bases at V and 4 bases at J, leaving 7 bases unmatched. The V gene's germline CDR1 is DFQATT and CDR2 SNEGSKA (reference sequence). The CDR3 length is 14 residues. CDR3 DNA: TGCAGTGCTGGTAGCGGGAGAAGCGCAGATACGCAGTATTTT. The encoded protein is CSAGSGRSADTQYF.

Judged by abundance, this clonotype is medium-sized (0.01 to 0.1%). V and J are TRBV28 and TRBJ2-1; 9 bases match TRBD1. V lost 8 bases to trimming and J lost 0 bases; unmatched junction nucleotides: 8. CDR3 length: 16 amino acids. Germline V gene data show CDR1 as MDHEN and CDR2 as SYDVKM. CDR3 sequence (DNA): TGTGCCAGCTCCCAACCGGGACAGGGCTCCTACAATGAGCAGTTCTTC. Protein product: CASSQPGQGSYNEQFF.

This clonotype has just a few counts. The chain carries TRBV11-3 and TRBJ2-7; D not certain. Trimming pared 0 bases from V and 6 bases from J, leaving 12 bases between. The CDR3 sequence is 14 residues long. Germline values: CDR1 SGHNT, CDR2 YENEEA. The CDR3 DNA sequence: TGTGCCAGCAGCTTAGATCTTGCGAAGTCCGAGCAGTACTTC. Amino acids: CASSLDLAKSEQYF.

This clonotype turned up a few times. V and J are TRBV10-3 and TRBJ2-2; TRBD1 matches at 7 bases. The germline V gene has CDR1 ENHRY and CDR2 SYGVKD. V shed 0 bases and J 5 bases; nucleotides not matched to a gene: 3. The CDR3 is 15 residues long. The CDR3 loop is CAISESGQRTGELFF. The CDR3 DNA follows: TGTGCCATCAGTGAGTCGGGACAGAGAACCGGGGAGCTGTTTTTT.

The chain recombines TRBV9 with TRBJ2-7; the D gene is possibly TRBD2 (6 bases). CDR3 size: 14 residues. The V end was cut by 4 bases, the J end by 6 bases, with 17 bases between. CDR1 is SGDLS and CDR2 is YYNGEE in the germline V gene. The CDR3 DNA reads TGTGCCAGCAGCCAATCCGGGACTCAAGGCGAGCAGTACTTC. Translation gives CASSQSGTQGEQYF.

Many counts were recorded for this clonotype. This chain connects TRBV30 to TRBJ2-2, with 11 positions matching TRBD1. This CDR3 has 16 residues. Trimming at V came to 5 bases and at J to 3 bases, leaving 8 bases not matched to a gene. Looked up from germline, CDR1 is GTSNPN and CDR2 is SVGIG (reference sequence). The CDR3 DNA reads TGTGCCTGGGGTCACGGGACAGGGGGTGACACCGGGGAGCTGTTTTTT. This encodes CAWGHGTGGDTGELFF.

By frequency in the sample, this clonotype is medium-sized (0.01 to 0.1%). The chain is built from TRBV7-2 and TRBJ1-5; D not certain. V lost 0 bases, J lost 5 bases, and 5 bases lay in between. The germline V gene encodes CDR1 SGHTA and CDR2 FQGNSA. The CDR3 loop spans 13 amino acids. CDR3 DNA sequence: TGTGCCAGCAGCTTAGCGCCAGATCAGCCCCAGCATTTT. Amino acids: CASSLAPDQPQHF.

This clonotype was counted many times. The CDR3 DNA reads TGTGCCAGCAGCTTAGCGGTTCTAGCGGGATCGGGGACCCAGTACTTC. This sequence encodes CASSLAVLAGSGTQYF. V usage is TRBV7-2 and J usage is TRBJ2-5, with 9 bases identical to TRBD2. The CDR3 is made up of 16 amino acids. Germline V gene data show CDR1 as SGHTA and CDR2 as FQGNSA. J gave up 7 bases and V 0 bases, and 9 bases lay outside the gene matches.

This clonotype was found a few times. The J gene is TRBJ2-3, the V gene TRBV7-9, with D possibly TRBD1 on 6 matching bases. The germline gives CDR1 SEHNR, CDR2 FQNEAQ (reference sequence). This CDR3 contains 11 residues. CDR3 bases: TGTTCGGCAGGGGTGACAGATACGCAGTATTTT. Residues: CSAGVTDTQYF.

This clonotype is categorized as medium-sized. The chain joins TRBV20-1 to TRBJ2-7; 7 nucleotides line up with TRBD2. CDR1 DFQATT and CDR2 SNEGSKA come from the germline V gene (reference sequence). Trimming took 0 bases from V and 5 from J; bases not matched to a gene: 13. The CDR3 runs 16 residues. In nucleotides, the CDR3 is TGCAGTGCTAGAGATTGGGTGACTAGCTCTGCGGACGAGCAGTACTTC. Its translation is CSARDWVTSSADEQYF.

This clonotype has ten or more counts. It may be a read error: a sequence one base away is much more abundant. The gene calls are TRBV10-3 and TRBJ2-1; TRBD1 agrees at 8 bases. The germline CDR1 and CDR2 sequences are ENHRY and SYGVKD. The length of the CDR3 is 13 residues. The DNA of the CDR3 is TGTGCCATCGCAGGGGGCTGGTACAATGAGCAGCTCTTC. Its translation: CAIAGGWYNEQLF.

In its sample, this clonotype ranks as medium-sized. The V and J genes are TRBV7-8 and TRBJ2-2; D might be TRBD1 (5 bases). CDR1 and CDR2 from the germline V gene are SGHVS and FQNEAQ. The CDR3 consists of 11 residues. V was cut by 4 bases and J by 14 bases, with 11 bases left in between. The CDR3 reads CASSYLGALFF. CDR3 nucleotide sequence: TGTGCCAGCAGCTACCTTGGGGCCCTGTTTTTT. The whole variable domain, remainder taken from reference TRBV7-8 and TRBJ2-2, is GAGVSQSPRYKVAKRGQDVALRCDPISGHVSLFWYQQALGQGPEFLTYFQNEAQLDKSGLPSDRFFAERPEGSVSTLKIQRTQQEDSAVYLCASSYLGALFFGEGSRLTVL.

The chain uses TRBV5-5 and TRBJ2-7, with TRBD2 matching 10 bases. Germline lookup yields CDR1 SGHKS and CDR2 YYEKEE (reference sequence). V dropped 1 base and J dropped 0; count of bases not matched to a gene: 10. The CDR3 runs to 18 residues. DNA for the CDR3: TGTGCCAGCAGCTTGTTCCTAGCGGGAGAGCACCTCTCCTACGAGCAGTACTTC. Translated: CASSLFLAGEHLSYEQYF.

This clonotype has ten or more counts. The chain joins TRBV3-1 to TRBJ1-2, with D perhaps matching TRBD1 (5 bases). Trimming removed 1 base from V and 3 bases from J, with 12 bases in between. This CDR3 spans 15 amino acids. Germline V gene sequence: CDR1 LGHDT, CDR2 YNNKEL (reference sequence). As DNA, the CDR3 is TGTGCCAGCAGCCAAGTGGGACGGATCTACTATGGCTACACCTTC. Residues: CASSQVGRIYYGYTF.

The sample holds many counts of this clonotype. The V call is TRBV5-1, the J call TRBJ2-1; 14 bases match TRBD2. CDR3 length equals 19 residues. V shed 3 bases, J shed 0 bases, and the junction held 8 bases outside the gene matches. CDR1 is SGHRS and CDR2 is YFSETQ in the germline V gene. This CDR3 reads CASSSGTSGGPSSYNEQFF. CDR3 nucleotides: TGCGCCAGCAGCTCAGGGACTAGCGGGGGCCCAAGCTCCTACAATGAGCAGTTCTTC.

This clonotype was found many times. The chain employs TRBV20-1 and TRBJ1-6; possible D gene TRBD1, 6 bases. V was shortened by 2 bases and J by 4 bases, with 9 bases between the two germline ends. CDR3 length: 14 residues. Per the germline V gene, CDR1 is DFQATT and CDR2 is SNEGSKA (reference sequence). The CDR3 region is CSARQQGYNSPLHF. The CDR3 nucleotides read TGCAGTGCTAGACAACAGGGTTATAATTCACCCCTCCACTTT.

The chain carries TRBV12-3 or TRBV12-4 and TRBJ2-5; TRBD2 agrees at 12 bases. The V and J ends lost 4 bases and 5 bases, in that order; junction bases with no gene match: 5. This CDR3 comprises 15 residues. DNA of the CDR3: TGTGCCAGCAGTTCACTAGCGGGAGGAGCTGAGACCCAGTACTTC. It is translated as CASSSLAGGAETQYF.

This clonotype has at least ten counts. V is TRBV29-1 and J is TRBJ1-4; no reliable D call. There are 11 residues in the CDR3. The V and J ends lost 2 bases and 10 bases respectively, with 8 bases between them. Germline lookup yields CDR1 SQVTM and CDR2 ANQGSEA. CDR3: CSVELGGKLFF. CDR3 DNA: TGCAGCGTTGAACTAGGAGGAAAACTGTTTTTT.

This clonotype is labeled medium-sized. V is TRBV6-1 and J is TRBJ2-1, with 9 bases fitting TRBD2. The trim removed 4 bases at V and 1 base at J, leaving 14 bases unmatched. The length of the CDR3 is 19 residues. The germline V gene encodes CDR1 MNHNS and CDR2 SASEGT. The CDR3: CASSGQGALAGGSYNEQFF. The DNA for the CDR3 is TGTGCCAGCAGTGGGCAGGGAGCCCTGGCGGGAGGGTCCTACAATGAGCAGTTCTTC.

By its share, this clonotype is medium-sized. V gene TRBV20-1 combines with J gene TRBJ2-7; no clear D gene. The CDR3 sequence is 12 residues long. Germline loops: CDR1 DFQATT, CDR2 SNEGSKA (reference sequence). V was shortened by 1 base and J by 4 bases, with 8 bases between the two germline ends. The CDR3 reads CSARVDGYEQYF. CDR3 nucleotide sequence: TGCAGTGCTAGAGTGGATGGTTACGAGCAGTACTTC.

The table lists this clonotype with a few counts. The chain is built from TRBV6-2 or TRBV6-3 and TRBJ2-1, with TRBD1 matching over 8 bases. V lost 3 bases and J lost 2; bases outside the gene matches: 3. The CDR3 contains 15 residues. CDR1 and CDR2 from the germline V gene are MNHEY and SVGEGT. CDR3 DNA sequence: TGTGCCAGCAGTTATAGGACAGGGACCTACAATGAGCAGTTCTTC. Translation gives CASSYRTGTYNEQFF.

This clonotype counts as medium-sized. This rearrangement joins TRBV12-3 or TRBV12-4 to TRBJ2-1; 14 bases map to TRBD2. The CDR3 consists of 14 residues. V gave up 5 bases and J gave up 12 bases; unmatched junction bases: 6. CDR3 sequence reads: CASSPGLAGEGQFF. The CDR3 DNA reads as TGTGCCAGCAGTCCGGGACTAGCGGGGGAAGGGCAGTTCTTC.